Below are 12 T cell receptor beta chains sequenced from a single sample in a study of CD4 T cells in relation to SARS-CoV-2 and coronaviruses. Repertoires were generated with immunoSEQ multiplex PCR, while TCRdb's copy carries only in-frame clones and drops some. The table records 8,500 to 13,000 clones, 80% to 90% of them present only once. Antigen specificity for these receptors is unknown. Unexposed donor CD4+ T cells date from about 2011-2018, before the COVID-19 pandemic. The cells were cultured for about ten days before CD4+ T cells were isolated. Sequenced: CD4+ T cells from PBMCs, cultured in vitro. The receptors derive from a human donor in good health.

V usage is TRBV18 and J usage is TRBJ2-2; D possibly corresponds to TRBD1 (5 bases). The CDR3 runs 15 residues. Per germline, CDR1 KGHSH and CDR2 LQKENI. V dropped 4 bases and J dropped 2 bases, with 11 bases sitting between them. CDR3 in DNA: TGTGCCAGCTCACGGGGCGACGGAAACACCGGGGAGCTGTTTTTT. Its protein is CASSRGDGNTGELFF.

The chain joins TRBV5-6 to TRBJ2-7; D remains unclear. This CDR3 is built from 15 residues. Trimming took off 5 bases at V and 3 bases at J, with 18 bases between the two ends. Germline V gene lookup returns CDR1 SGHDT and CDR2 YYEEEE. This CDR3 reads CASRTRAHFFYEQYF. The CDR3 DNA reads as TGTGCCAGCAGGACCCGGGCCCACTTTTTCTACGAGCAGTACTTC.

The chain joins TRBV4-1 to TRBJ2-3; possibly TRBD2 for D (7 bases). CDR1 and CDR2 from the germline V gene are MGHRA and YSYEKL. This CDR3 is built from 18 residues. The V and J ends lost 1 base and 4 bases respectively, with 21 bases between them. The CDR3 DNA sequence: TGCGCCAGCAGCCAAGTTTGGGGGGGGCGGGAGAGGTCAGATACGCAGTATTTT. This encodes CASSQVWGGRERSDTQYF.

This clone appeared once. The rearrangement links TRBV7-2 to TRBJ2-5; D is uncertain. V was cut by 1 base and J by 7 bases, with 7 bases left in between. This CDR3 has 12 residues. CDR1 SGHTA and CDR2 FQGNSA come from the germline V gene. The CDR3 region is CASSLDGWTQYF. The DNA of the CDR3 is TGTGCCAGCAGCTTAGATGGATGGACCCAGTACTTC.

The rearrangement joins TRBV4-3 to TRBJ2-3, with D unclear. CDR1 and CDR2 from the germline V gene are LGHNA and YSLEER. The CDR3 covers 13 residues. The V and J ends lost 3 bases and 6 bases respectively, with 10 bases between them. This CDR3 reads CASSQLPRDTQYF. CDR3 coding DNA: TGCGCCAGCAGCCAGCTGCCGCGGGATACGCAGTATTTT.

The chain combines TRBV30 with TRBJ1-1; no clear D. CDR3 length: 13 amino acids. Looked up from germline, CDR1 is GTSNPN and CDR2 is SVGIG (reference sequence). Trimming pared 0 bases from V and 4 bases from J, leaving 9 bases between. This chain's CDR3 is CAWSVTRGTEAFF. The CDR3 DNA sequence: TGTGCCTGGAGTGTCACGCGGGGCACTGAAGCTTTCTTT.

Concerning this clone itself: Other nucleotide sequences from this sample produce the same CDR3. The chain recombines TRBV2 with TRBJ2-5; D remains ambiguous. In germline, CDR1 is SNHLY, CDR2 FYNNEI. The CDR3 has 12 amino acids. The V end was cut by 0 bases, the J end by 4 bases, with 3 bases between. The CDR3 DNA follows: TGTGCCAGCAGTGAAGCTAGAGAGACCCAGTACTTC. As protein: CASSEARETQYF.

The gene calls are TRBV7-9 and TRBJ1-1; no clear D gene. V was cut by 3 bases and J by 5 bases, with 10 bases left in between. The V gene's germline CDR1 is SEHNR and CDR2 FQNEAQ (reference sequence). The CDR3 has 13 residues. CDR3 amino acids: CASSFGVGTEAFF. CDR3 bases: TGTGCCAGCAGCTTTGGGGTAGGGACTGAAGCTTTCTTT.

This clone was seen a handful of times. The V call is TRBV5-1, the J call TRBJ2-7; 7 nucleotides line up with TRBD1. The CDR3 is 14 residues long. CDR1 is SGHRS and CDR2 is YFSETQ in the germline V gene. V lost 0 bases to trimming and J lost 4 bases; unmatched junction nucleotides: 4. As DNA, the CDR3 is TGCGCCAGCAGCTTGGGGGGACAGATTTACGAGCAGTACTTC. Amino acids: CASSLGGQIYEQYF.

The chain employs TRBV30 and TRBJ2-3; D unresolved. This CDR3 is 16 amino acids long. V lost 3 bases to trimming and J lost 0 bases, with 16 bases between them. The germline CDR1 and CDR2 sequences are GTSNPN and SVGIG (reference sequence). The CDR3 DNA reads as TGTGCCTGGAGCCTATCCCCACCTGGGAGCACAGATACGCAGTATTTT. Its protein product is CAWSLSPPGSTDTQYF. The variable domain in full, with the rest retrieved from reference TRBV30 and TRBJ2-3, is SQTIHQWPATLVQPVGSPLSLECTVEGTSNPNLYWYRQAAGRGLQLLFYSVGIGQISSEVPQNLSASRPQDRQFILSSKKLLLSDSGFYLCAWSLSPPGSTDTQYFGPGTRLTVL.

The CDR3 sequence: CASTPGLAILDTQYF. In DNA form, the CDR3 reads TGTGCCAGTACCCCGGGACTAGCAATTCTGGATACGCAGTATTTT. This chain joins TRBV6-5 and TRBJ2-3; 9 bases map to TRBD2. Losses at the gene ends were 9 bases for V and 6 bases for J; bases not matched to a gene: 13. Germline CDR1 MNHEY, CDR2 SVGAGI. The length of the CDR3 is 15 residues.

This clone was counted only a few times. The V gene is TRBV4-1, the J gene TRBJ2-6, with D uncertain. Germline V gives CDR1 MGHRA, CDR2 YSYEKL. The CDR3 runs to 18 residues. Trimming cost V 1 base and J 3 bases, with 16 bases left between them. This CDR3 is CASSQVSGLEVGANVLTF. The CDR3 nucleotides are TGCGCCAGCAGCCAAGTTTCCGGCCTGGAAGTTGGGGCCAACGTCCTGACTTTC.